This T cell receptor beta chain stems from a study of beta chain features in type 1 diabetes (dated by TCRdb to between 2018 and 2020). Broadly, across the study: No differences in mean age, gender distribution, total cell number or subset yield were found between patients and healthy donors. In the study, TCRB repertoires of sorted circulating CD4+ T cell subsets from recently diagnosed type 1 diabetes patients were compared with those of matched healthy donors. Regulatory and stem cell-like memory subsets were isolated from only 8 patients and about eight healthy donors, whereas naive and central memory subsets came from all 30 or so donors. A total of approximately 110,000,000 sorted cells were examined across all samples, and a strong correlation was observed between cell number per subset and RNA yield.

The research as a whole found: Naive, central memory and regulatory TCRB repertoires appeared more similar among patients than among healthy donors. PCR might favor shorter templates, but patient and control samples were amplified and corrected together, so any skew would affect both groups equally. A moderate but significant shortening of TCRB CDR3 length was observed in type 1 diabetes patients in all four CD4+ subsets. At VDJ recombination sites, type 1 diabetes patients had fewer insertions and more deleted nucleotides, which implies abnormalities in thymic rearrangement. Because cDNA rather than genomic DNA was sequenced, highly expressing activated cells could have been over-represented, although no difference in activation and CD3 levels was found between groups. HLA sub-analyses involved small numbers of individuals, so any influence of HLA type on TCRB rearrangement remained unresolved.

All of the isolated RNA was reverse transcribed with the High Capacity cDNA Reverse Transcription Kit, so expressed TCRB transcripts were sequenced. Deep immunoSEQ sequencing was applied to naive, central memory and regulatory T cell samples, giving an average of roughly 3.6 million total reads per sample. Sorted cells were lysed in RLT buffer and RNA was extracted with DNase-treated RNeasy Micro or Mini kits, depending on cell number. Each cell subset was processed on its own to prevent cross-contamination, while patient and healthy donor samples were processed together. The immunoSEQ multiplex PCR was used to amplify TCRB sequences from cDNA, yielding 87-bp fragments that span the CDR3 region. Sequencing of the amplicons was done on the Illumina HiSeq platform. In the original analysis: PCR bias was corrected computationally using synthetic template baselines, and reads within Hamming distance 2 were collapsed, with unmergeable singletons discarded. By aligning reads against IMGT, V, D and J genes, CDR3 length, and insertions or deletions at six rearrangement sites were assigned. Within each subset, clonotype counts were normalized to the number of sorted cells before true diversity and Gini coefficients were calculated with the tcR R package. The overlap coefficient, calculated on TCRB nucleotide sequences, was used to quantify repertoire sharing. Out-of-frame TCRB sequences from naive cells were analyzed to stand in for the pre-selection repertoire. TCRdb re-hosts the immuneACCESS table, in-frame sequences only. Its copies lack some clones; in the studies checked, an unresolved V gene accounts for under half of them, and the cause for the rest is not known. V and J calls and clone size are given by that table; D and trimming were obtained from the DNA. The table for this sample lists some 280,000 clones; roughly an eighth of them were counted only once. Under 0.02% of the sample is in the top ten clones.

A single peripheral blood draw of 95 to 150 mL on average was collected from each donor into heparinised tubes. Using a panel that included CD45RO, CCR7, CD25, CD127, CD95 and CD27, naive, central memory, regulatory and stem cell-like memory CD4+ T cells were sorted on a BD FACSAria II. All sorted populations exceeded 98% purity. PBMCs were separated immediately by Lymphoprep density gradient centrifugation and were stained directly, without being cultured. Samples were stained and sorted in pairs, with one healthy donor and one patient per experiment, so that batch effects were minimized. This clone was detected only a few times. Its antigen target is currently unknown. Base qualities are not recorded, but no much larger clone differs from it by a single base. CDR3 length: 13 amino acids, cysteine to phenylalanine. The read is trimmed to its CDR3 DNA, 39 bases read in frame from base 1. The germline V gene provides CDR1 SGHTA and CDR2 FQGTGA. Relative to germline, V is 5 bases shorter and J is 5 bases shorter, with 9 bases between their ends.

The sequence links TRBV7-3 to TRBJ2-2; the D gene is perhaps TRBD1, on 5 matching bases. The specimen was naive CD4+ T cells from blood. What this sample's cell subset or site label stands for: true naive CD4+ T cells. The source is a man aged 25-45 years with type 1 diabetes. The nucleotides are TGTGCCAGCAGCCTAGGACAAACCGGGGAGCTGTTTTTT. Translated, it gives CASSLGQTGELFF. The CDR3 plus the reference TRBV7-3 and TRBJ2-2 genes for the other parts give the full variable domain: GAGVSQTPSNKVTEKGKYVELRCDPISGHTALYWYRQSLGQGPEFLIYFQGTGAADDSGLPNDRFFAVRPEGSVSTLKIQRTERGDSAVYLCASSLGQTGELFFGEGSRLTVL.